The 30 T cell receptor beta chains below come from one sample, sequenced in a study of CD8 T cells in ankylosing spondylitis. TCRdb reprocessed the 5' RACE reads with MiXCR, giving one entry per CDR3 protein. The sample yields some 140,000 distinct CDR3 sequences, approximately 9.2% seen once. Sequenced input: synovial fluid, either unsorted or a sorted T cell fraction (not recorded which). Source of these receptors: a male donor with ankylosing spondylitis.

This clonotype showed up many times. The CDR3 loop reads CSAGPLAGVGYNEQFF. In nucleotides, the CDR3 is TGCAGTGCTGGGCCCCTAGCGGGAGTGGGATACAATGAGCAGTTCTTC. J is TRBJ2-1 and V is TRBV20-1; 10 nucleotides line up with TRBD2. The V gene end was trimmed by 5 bases and the J gene end by 4 bases; junction bases not matched to a gene: 11. The germline V gene encodes CDR1 DFQATT and CDR2 SNEGSKA (reference sequence). The CDR3 is 16 residues long.

This clonotype was detected ten times or more. This chain connects TRBV9 to TRBJ1-1; D is ambiguous. The CDR3 is 12 residues long. CDR1 and CDR2 from the germline V gene are SGDLS and YYNGEE. Trimming removed 2 bases from V and 8 bases from J, with 10 bases in between. CDR3 in DNA: TGTGCCAGCAGCGTCGTCCCGGGGGAAGCTTTCTTT. It yields the protein CASSVVPGEAFF.

The sample holds many counts of this clonotype. The chain carries TRBV4-1 and TRBJ2-2; 15 nucleotides match TRBD2. The J segment lost 5 bases and the V segment lost 4 bases, leaving 8 bases of the junction unmatched. The germline CDR1 and CDR2 sequences are MGHRA and YSYEKL. This CDR3 is built from 18 residues. The CDR3 protein is CASSPELGLAGGTGELFF. DNA for the CDR3: TGCGCCAGCAGCCCCGAGTTAGGACTAGCGGGAGGGACCGGGGAGCTGTTTTTT.

There are a few counts of this clonotype. The CDR3 sequence: CASSQEIGGAAVGQFF. In nucleotides, the CDR3 is TGCGCCAGCAGCCAGGAAATTGGCGGGGCGGCTGTAGGGCAGTTCTTC. The V and J genes are TRBV4-3 and TRBJ2-1, with D possibly being TRBD2 (6 bases). Germline lookup yields CDR1 LGHNA and CDR2 YSLEER. V was cut by 3 bases and J by 12 bases, with 24 bases left in between. This CDR3 contains 16 residues.

The CDR3 coding sequence is TGTGCCAGCAGCCCGAAGACTAGCTCTCTTAACCTAGCCAAAAACATTCAGTACTTC. Encoded protein: CASSPKTSSLNLAKNIQYF. The rearrangement links TRBV11-2 to TRBJ2-4; 7 bases fit TRBD2. The CDR3 contains 19 residues. Trimming removed 5 bases from V and 0 bases from J; junction bases left unmatched: 16. Germline CDR1 SGHAT, CDR2 FQNNGV.

Of note for this clonotype: The junction departs from the called germline gene at one end, perhaps through a read error. V is TRBV28 and J is TRBJ2-3, with 10 bases aligning to TRBD1. CDR1 is MDHEN, CDR2 SYDVKM, per germline. CDR3 length: 14 residues. The CDR3 DNA sequence: TGTGTCAGCAGTTCCGGGACAGGGGTTTCCCCGCAGTATTTT. Translating gives CVSSSGTGVSPQYF.

This chain links TRBV28 with TRBJ2-1, with 9 bases identical to TRBD1. The CDR3 consists of 15 residues. Germline lookup yields CDR1 MDHEN and CDR2 SYDVKM. V trimming: 7 bases; J trimming: 9 bases; junction bases outside the gene matches: 13. CDR3 region: CASTKRGQGEGEQFF. The CDR3 DNA sequence: TGTGCCAGCACCAAGAGGGGACAGGGAGAGGGTGAGCAGTTCTTC. Full variable domain (remainder filled in from reference TRBV28 and TRBJ2-1): DVKVTQSSRYLVKRTGEKVFLECVQDMDHENMFWYRQDPGLGLRLIYFSYDVKMKEKGDIPEGYSVSREKKERFSLILESASTNQTSMYLCASTKRGQGEGEQFFGPGTRLTVL.

Ten or more counts support this clonotype. The genes are TRBV13 and TRBJ2-7, with TRBD1 as a possible D gene (6 bases). Trimming removed 4 bases at V and 0 bases at J, with 10 bases between. The CDR3 sequence is 14 residues long. Germline assignment: CDR1 PRHDT and CDR2 FYEKMQ (reference sequence). The CDR3 sequence: CASSSQGLSYEQYF. The CDR3 nucleotides read TGTGCCAGCAGCTCTCAGGGGCTCTCCTACGAGCAGTACTTC.

This clonotype has a count of ten or more. V and J are TRBV13 and TRBJ1-1; D ambiguous. The CDR3 is made up of 12 amino acids. Trimming stripped 5 bases from V and 1 base from J, with 5 bases between. The germline V gene encodes CDR1 PRHDT and CDR2 FYEKMQ (reference sequence). The CDR3 bases are TGTGCCAGCAGCGAGGGGAACACTGAAGCTTTCTTT. Its translation: CASSEGNTEAFF.

This clonotype was observed many times. V usage is TRBV7-2 and J usage is TRBJ2-3, with D possibly matching TRBD1 (5 bases). There are 14 residues in the CDR3. V was shortened by 4 bases and J by 7 bases, with 15 bases between the two germline ends. From germline, CDR1 is SGHTA and CDR2 FQGNSA. The CDR3 DNA is TGTGCCAGCAGCTCAGGCGTGTGGGGCAATACGCAGTATTTT. It codes for CASSSGVWGNTQYF.

The rearrangement joins TRBV20-1 to TRBJ1-2; 7 nucleotides agree with TRBD1. The length of the CDR3 is 13 residues. CDR1 is DFQATT, CDR2 SNEGSKA, per germline (reference sequence). V gave up 5 bases and J gave up 3 bases; unmatched junction bases: 6. This CDR3 reads CSADTGTDYGYTF. In nucleotides, the CDR3 is TGCAGTGCTGATACCGGGACAGACTATGGCTACACCTTC.

The CDR3 is CSARDGASWFTYEQYF. DNA for the CDR3: TGCAGTGCTAGAGATGGGGCGAGTTGGTTTACCTACGAGCAGTACTTC. J is TRBJ2-7 and V is TRBV20-1, with a possible D match to TRBD1 (5 bases). The CDR3 runs 16 residues. Germline CDR1 reads DFQATT; CDR2 reads SNEGSKA (reference sequence). With 0 bases removed from V and 2 bases from J, the gap between germline ends came to 17 bases.

Only a few counts were recorded for this clonotype. This chain connects TRBV7-9 to TRBJ2-3; TRBD1 matches 8 bases. CDR3 size: 15 residues. With 6 bases clipped from V and 1 base from J, the junction kept 6 bases outside the gene matches. Germline CDR1 SEHNR, CDR2 FQNEAQ (reference sequence). The CDR3 nucleotides read TGTGCCAGCAGTCTACAGGGGGAAGGCACAGATACGCAGTATTTT. Translated: CASSLQGEGTDTQYF.

The chain carries TRBV18 and TRBJ1-1; the D is unclear. CDR3 length: 13 amino acids. Germline assignment: CDR1 KGHSH and CDR2 LQKENI. V was cut by 1 base and J by 2 bases, with 5 bases left in between. CDR3 residues: CASSPRVNTEAFF. CDR3 nucleotides: TGTGCCAGCTCACCACGCGTAAACACTGAAGCTTTCTTT.

The CDR3 sequence is CASSSSGTSGRNLYNEQFF. CDR3 sequence (DNA): TGTGCCAGCAGTTCCTCCGGGACTAGCGGGAGGAACCTCTACAATGAGCAGTTCTTC. The gene calls are TRBV7-6 and TRBJ2-1, with 15 bases identical to TRBD2. The V segment lost 6 bases and the J segment 3 bases; nucleotides outside the gene matches: 12. Per germline, CDR1 SGHVS and CDR2 FNYEAQ. The CDR3 sequence is 19 residues long. The variable domain in full, completed from reference TRBV7-6 and TRBJ2-1, reads GAGVSQSPRYKVTKRGQDVALRCDPISGHVSLYWYRQALGQGPEFLTYFNYEAQQDKSGLPNDRFSAERPEGSISTLTIQRTEQRDSAMYRCASSSSGTSGRNLYNEQFFGPGTRLTVL.

This clonotype appeared many times. The chain is built from TRBV6-5 and TRBJ2-5, with D possibly TRBD1 on 5 matching bases. The CDR3 is 14 amino acids. V dropped 2 bases and J dropped 2 bases, with 9 bases sitting between them. Germline V gene lookup returns CDR1 MNHEY and CDR2 SVGAGI. The CDR3 sequence is CASSYDYRQETQYF. In DNA form, the CDR3 reads TGTGCCAGCAGTTACGATTACAGGCAAGAGACCCAGTACTTC.

This rearrangement joins TRBV2 to TRBJ1-1; D gene unclear. CDR1 SNHLY and CDR2 FYNNEI come from the germline V gene. The CDR3 runs to 12 residues. Trimming removed 2 bases from V and 6 bases from J, with 7 bases in between. CDR3: CASSERQAEAFF. CDR3 bases: TGTGCCAGCAGTGAACGGCAGGCTGAAGCTTTCTTT.

The rearrangement links TRBV2 to TRBJ1-2; weak D call: TRBD1 (5 bases). Germline V gene data show CDR1 as SNHLY and CDR2 as FYNNEI. Between the trimmed V and J ends, which lost 6 bases and 4 bases, there was a span of 18 bases. The CDR3 spans 15 residues. The DNA for the CDR3 is TGTGCCAGCAGGAGGACGGGGGGAGCCTTCTATGGCTACACCTTC. Protein sequence: CASRRTGGAFYGYTF.

The chain joins TRBV27 to TRBJ2-1; 9 bases are a match to TRBD1. The CDR3 contains 16 residues. The V and J ends lost 4 bases and 3 bases, in that order; junction bases with no gene match: 7. The germline CDR1 and CDR2 sequences are MNHEY and SMNVEV (reference sequence). CDR3 loop: CASSYRPGQGYNEQFF. CDR3 coding DNA: TGTGCCAGCAGTTACCGTCCGGGACAGGGCTACAATGAGCAGTTCTTC.

The chain couples TRBV11-2 to TRBJ2-3; 8 bases agree with TRBD1. This CDR3 comprises 14 residues. The V gene end was trimmed by 5 bases and the J gene end by 2 bases; junction bases not matched to a gene: 3. CDR1 and CDR2 from the germline V gene are SGHAT and FQNNGV. The CDR3 region has the DNA TGTGCCAGCAGCGAGGGACAGGACACAGATACGCAGTATTTT. Its translation: CASSEGQDTDTQYF.

The table lists this clonotype with a few counts. The gene calls are TRBV7-3 and TRBJ2-5, with D perhaps assigned TRBD1 or TRBD2 (5 bases each). The V and J ends lost 5 bases and 3 bases respectively, with 10 bases between them. Germline CDR1 reads SGHTA; CDR2 reads FQGTGA. This CDR3 is 13 amino acids long. CDR3 in amino acids: CASSPGAEETQYF. The DNA for the CDR3 is TGTGCCAGCAGCCCCGGGGCCGAAGAGACCCAGTACTTC.

This clonotype was observed many times. The chain is built from TRBV6-2 or TRBV6-3 and TRBJ2-5; tentatively, D is TRBD2 (5 bases). CDR3 length: 16 amino acids. Germline CDR1 and CDR2: MNHEY and SVGEGT. Trimming stripped 4 bases from V and 3 bases from J, with 18 bases between. The CDR3 sequence is CASSSLRVKGEETQYF. DNA of the CDR3: TGTGCCAGCAGTTCCCTGAGGGTGAAGGGCGAAGAGACCCAGTACTTC.

This clonotype has a handful of counts. This chain uses TRBV11-1 with TRBJ2-5; 10 bases line up with TRBD2. Germline V gene sequence: CDR1 SGHAT, CDR2 FQDESV (reference sequence). The CDR3 length is 19 residues. V shed 5 bases, J shed 0 bases, and the junction held 15 bases outside the gene matches. CDR3 in DNA: TGTGCCAGCAGCCGTAAGCGGGGGGGCCGGAATTTGTACCAAGAGACCCAGTACTTC. Encoded protein: CASSRKRGGRNLYQETQYF.

This clonotype was recorded many times. This rearrangement joins TRBV10-3 to TRBJ2-6; a weak D match, TRBD1 (6 bases). V lost 2 bases, J lost 3 bases, and 11 bases lay in between. This CDR3 is 16 amino acids long. Germline V gene lookup returns CDR1 ENHRY and CDR2 SYGVKD. In DNA, the CDR3 is TGTGCCATCAGTGAGGCTCGAGGGGGTGGGGCCAACGTCCTGACTTTC. It yields the protein CAISEARGGGANVLTF.

This clonotype was detected a few times. The rearrangement links TRBV10-1 to TRBJ2-3; the D is unclear. This CDR3 region has 15 residues. V lost 0 bases, J lost 0 bases, and 7 bases lay in between. Germline assignment: CDR1 WNHNN and CDR2 SYGVQD (reference sequence). This CDR3 is CASSESTLSTDTQYF. The CDR3 nucleotides read TGCGCCAGCAGTGAGTCGACCCTGAGCACAGATACGCAGTATTTT.

This clonotype came up many times. The chain links TRBV5-1 to TRBJ1-2; TRBD1 aligns across 9 bases. Germline V gene data show CDR1 as SGHRS and CDR2 as YFSETQ. This CDR3 has 16 residues. Trimming at V came to 3 bases and at J to 8 bases, leaving 14 bases not matched to a gene. The CDR3 region has the DNA TGCGCCAGCAGCTCAACCGGGACAGGGAGGCTGGGGGGCTACACCTTC. It translates to CASSSTGTGRLGGYTF.

The chain has TRBV6-1 and TRBJ1-2; D is perhaps TRBD1 (6 bases). Trimming removed 7 bases at V and 5 bases at J, with 23 bases between. The CDR3 length is 16 residues. Germline loops: CDR1 MNHNS, CDR2 SASEGT. The chain's CDR3 is CASTFRATGQGYGYTF. CDR3 in DNA: TGTGCCAGCACCTTTCGCGCGACGGGGCAGGGGTATGGCTACACCTTC.

V gene TRBV30 combines with J gene TRBJ1-4; D call uncertain. The CDR3 contains 15 residues. Per germline, CDR1 GTSNPN and CDR2 SVGIG (reference sequence). V lost 0 bases to trimming and J lost 8 bases, with 16 bases between them. The chain's CDR3 is CAWSVGSGYGEKLFF. The CDR3 DNA sequence: TGTGCCTGGAGTGTTGGCAGCGGATATGGGGAAAAACTGTTTTTT.

Many counts were recorded for this clonotype. The chain combines TRBV27 with TRBJ1-3; D is uncertain. V dropped 8 bases and J dropped 4 bases, with 12 bases sitting between them. CDR3 length: 13 residues. Germline-derived CDR1 and CDR2 are MNHEY and SMNVEV (reference sequence). The CDR3 bases are TGTGCCAGCGCATGGAGAGGGGGAAACACCATATATTTT. Residues: CASAWRGGNTIYF.

By share, this clonotype counts as medium-sized (0.01 to 0.1%). The genes are TRBV2 and TRBJ2-7; possible D gene TRBD2, 5 bases. The CDR3 extends over 15 amino acids. From germline, CDR1 is SNHLY and CDR2 FYNNEI. V shed 6 bases and J shed 0 bases, with 15 bases lying between them. The CDR3 DNA sequence: TGTGCCAGCAGGTCGGAGAGCGGTAGCTCCTACGAGCAGTACTTC. It codes for CASRSESGSSYEQYF.